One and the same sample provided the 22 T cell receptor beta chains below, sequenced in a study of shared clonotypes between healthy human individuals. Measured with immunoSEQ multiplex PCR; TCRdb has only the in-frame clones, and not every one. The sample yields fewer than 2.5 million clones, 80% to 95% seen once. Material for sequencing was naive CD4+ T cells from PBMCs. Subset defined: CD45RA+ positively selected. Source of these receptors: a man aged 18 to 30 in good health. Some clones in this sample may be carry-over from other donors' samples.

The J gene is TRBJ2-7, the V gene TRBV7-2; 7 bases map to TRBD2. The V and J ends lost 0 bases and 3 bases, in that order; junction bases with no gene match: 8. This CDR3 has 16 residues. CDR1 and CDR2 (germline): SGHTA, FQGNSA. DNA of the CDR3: TGTGCCAGCAGCTTAGCGCCCGCGGGAGATTACTACGAGCAGTACTTC. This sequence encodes CASSLAPAGDYYEQYF.

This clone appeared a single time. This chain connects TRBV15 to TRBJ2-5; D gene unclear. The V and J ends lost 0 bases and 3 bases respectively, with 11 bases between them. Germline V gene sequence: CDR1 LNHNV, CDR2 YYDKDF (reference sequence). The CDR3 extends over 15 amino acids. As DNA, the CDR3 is TGTGCCACCAGCAGAGAACCCTGGAATGAAGAGACCCAGTACTTC. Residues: CATSREPWNEETQYF.

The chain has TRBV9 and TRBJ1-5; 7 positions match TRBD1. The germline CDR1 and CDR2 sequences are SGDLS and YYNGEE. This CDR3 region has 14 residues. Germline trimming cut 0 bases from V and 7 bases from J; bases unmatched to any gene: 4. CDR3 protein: CASSVGTGWQPQHF. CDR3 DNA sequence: TGTGCCAGCAGCGTAGGGACAGGTTGGCAGCCCCAGCATTTT.

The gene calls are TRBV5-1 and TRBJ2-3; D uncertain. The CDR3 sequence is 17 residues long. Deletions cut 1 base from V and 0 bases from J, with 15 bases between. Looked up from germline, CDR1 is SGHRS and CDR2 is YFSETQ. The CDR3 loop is CASSLYQHISSTDTQYF. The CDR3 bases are TGCGCCAGCAGCTTGTACCAACATATATCTAGCACAGATACGCAGTATTTT.

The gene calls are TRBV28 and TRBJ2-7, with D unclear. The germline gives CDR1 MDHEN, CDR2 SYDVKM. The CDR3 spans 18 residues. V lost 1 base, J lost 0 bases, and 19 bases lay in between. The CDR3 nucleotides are TGTGCCAGCAGTTTATCCCTAGGATCGACAAGCAACTCCTACGAGCAGTACTTC. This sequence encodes CASSLSLGSTSNSYEQYF.

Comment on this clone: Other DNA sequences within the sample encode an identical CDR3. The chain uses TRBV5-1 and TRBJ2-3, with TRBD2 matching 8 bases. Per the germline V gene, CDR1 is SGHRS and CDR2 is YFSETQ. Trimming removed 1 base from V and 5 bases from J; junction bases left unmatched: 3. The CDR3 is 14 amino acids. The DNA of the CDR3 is TGCGCCAGCAGCTTGCCGGGAGGGGTAGATACGCAGTATTTT. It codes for CASSLPGGVDTQYF. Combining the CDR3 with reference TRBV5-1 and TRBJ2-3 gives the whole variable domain KAGVTQTPRYLIKTRGQQVTLSCSPISGHRSVSWYQQTPGQGLQFLFEYFSETQRNKGNFPGRFSGRQFSNSRSEMNVSTLELGDSALYLCASSLPGGVDTQYFGPGTRLTVL.

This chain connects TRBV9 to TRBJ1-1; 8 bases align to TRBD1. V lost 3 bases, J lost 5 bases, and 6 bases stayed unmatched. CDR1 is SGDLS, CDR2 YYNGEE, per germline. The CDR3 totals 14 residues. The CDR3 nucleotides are TGTGCCAGCAGCGCCCTGGGACAGGTAACTGAAGCTTTCTTT. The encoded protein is CASSALGQVTEAFF.

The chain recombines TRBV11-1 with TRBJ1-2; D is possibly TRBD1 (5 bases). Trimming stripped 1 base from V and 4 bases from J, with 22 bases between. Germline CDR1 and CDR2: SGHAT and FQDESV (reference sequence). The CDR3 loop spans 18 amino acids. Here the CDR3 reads CASSLVGGAAAPIYGYTF. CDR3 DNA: TGTGCCAGCAGCTTAGTGGGAGGGGCCGCCGCCCCGATCTATGGCTACACCTTC.

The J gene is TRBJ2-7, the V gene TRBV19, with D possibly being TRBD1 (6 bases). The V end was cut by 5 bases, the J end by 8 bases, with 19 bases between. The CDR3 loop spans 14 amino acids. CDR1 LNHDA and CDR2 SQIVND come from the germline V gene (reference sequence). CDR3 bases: TGTGCCAGTAGTGCAACCGGGACACCCTGGAAGCAGTACTTC. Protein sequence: CASSATGTPWKQYF.

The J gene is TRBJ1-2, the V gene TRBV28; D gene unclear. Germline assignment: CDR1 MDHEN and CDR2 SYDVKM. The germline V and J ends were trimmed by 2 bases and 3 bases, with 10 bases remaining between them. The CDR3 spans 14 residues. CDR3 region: CASSLRFDDYGYTF. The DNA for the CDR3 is TGTGCCAGCAGTTTAAGATTTGACGACTATGGCTACACCTTC.

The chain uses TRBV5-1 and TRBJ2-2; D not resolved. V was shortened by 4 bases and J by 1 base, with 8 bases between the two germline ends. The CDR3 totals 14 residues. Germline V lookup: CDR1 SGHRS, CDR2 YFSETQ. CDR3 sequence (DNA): TGCGCCAGCAGCCCGCCGATGAACACCGGGGAGCTGTTTTTT. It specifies CASSPPMNTGELFF.

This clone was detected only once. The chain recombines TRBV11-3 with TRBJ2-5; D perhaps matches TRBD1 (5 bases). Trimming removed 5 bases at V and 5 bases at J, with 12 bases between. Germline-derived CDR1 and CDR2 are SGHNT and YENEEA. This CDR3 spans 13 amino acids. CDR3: CASSPGLGETQYF. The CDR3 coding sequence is TGTGCCAGCAGCCCAGGGCTAGGGGAGACCCAGTACTTC.

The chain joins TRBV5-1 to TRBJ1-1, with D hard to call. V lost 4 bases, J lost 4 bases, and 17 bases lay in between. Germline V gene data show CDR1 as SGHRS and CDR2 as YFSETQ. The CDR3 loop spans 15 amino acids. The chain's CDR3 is CASSPFGDRVTEAFF. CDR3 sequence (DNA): TGCGCCAGCAGCCCATTCGGGGATAGGGTCACTGAAGCTTTCTTT.

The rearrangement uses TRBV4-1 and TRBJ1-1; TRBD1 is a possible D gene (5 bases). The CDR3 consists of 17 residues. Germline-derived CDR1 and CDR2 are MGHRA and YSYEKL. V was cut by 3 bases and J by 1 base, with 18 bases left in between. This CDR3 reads CASSQLPVRTPNTEAFF. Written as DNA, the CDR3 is TGCGCCAGCAGCCAGCTTCCGGTCCGGACACCGAACACTGAAGCTTTCTTT.

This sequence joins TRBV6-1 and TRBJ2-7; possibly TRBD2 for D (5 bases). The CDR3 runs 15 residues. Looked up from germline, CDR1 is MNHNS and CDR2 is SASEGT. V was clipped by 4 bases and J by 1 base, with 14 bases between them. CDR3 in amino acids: CASSAFYGVSYEQYF. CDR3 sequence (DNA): TGTGCCAGCAGTGCTTTCTACGGGGTTTCCTACGAGCAGTACTTC.

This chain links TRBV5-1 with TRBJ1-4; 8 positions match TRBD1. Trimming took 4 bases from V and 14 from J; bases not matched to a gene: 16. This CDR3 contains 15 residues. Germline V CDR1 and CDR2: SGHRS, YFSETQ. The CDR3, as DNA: TGCGCCAGCAGCCTTCAGCCGGGACAGGAAAGTAGGCTGTTTTTT. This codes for CASSLQPGQESRLFF.

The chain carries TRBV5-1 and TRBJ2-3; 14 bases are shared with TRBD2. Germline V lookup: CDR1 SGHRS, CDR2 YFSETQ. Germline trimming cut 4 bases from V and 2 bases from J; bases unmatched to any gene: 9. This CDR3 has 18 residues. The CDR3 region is CASSTGTSGRAPTDTQYF. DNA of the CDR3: TGCGCCAGCAGCACCGGGACTAGCGGGAGAGCGCCCACAGATACGCAGTATTTT.

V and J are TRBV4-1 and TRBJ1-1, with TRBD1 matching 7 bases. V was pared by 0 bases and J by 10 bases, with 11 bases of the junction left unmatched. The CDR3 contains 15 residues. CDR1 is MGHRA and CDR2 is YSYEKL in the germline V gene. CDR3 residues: CASSQDGRQGEAAFF. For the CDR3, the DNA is TGCGCCAGCAGCCAAGATGGGAGGCAGGGGGAGGCAGCTTTCTTT.

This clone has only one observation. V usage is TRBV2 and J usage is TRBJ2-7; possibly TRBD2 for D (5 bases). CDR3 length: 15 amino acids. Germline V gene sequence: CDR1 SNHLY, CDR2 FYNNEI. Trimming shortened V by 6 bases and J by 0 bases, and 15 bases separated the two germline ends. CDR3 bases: TGTGCCAGCAGCACAGACTGGACTCCCTCCTACGAGCAGTACTTC. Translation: CASSTDWTPSYEQYF.

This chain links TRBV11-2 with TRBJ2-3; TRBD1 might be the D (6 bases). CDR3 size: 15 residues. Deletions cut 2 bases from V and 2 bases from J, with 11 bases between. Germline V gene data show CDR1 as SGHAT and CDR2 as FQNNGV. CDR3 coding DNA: TGTGCCAGCAGCTTAATACAGGGATCCACAGATACGCAGTATTTT. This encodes CASSLIQGSTDTQYF.

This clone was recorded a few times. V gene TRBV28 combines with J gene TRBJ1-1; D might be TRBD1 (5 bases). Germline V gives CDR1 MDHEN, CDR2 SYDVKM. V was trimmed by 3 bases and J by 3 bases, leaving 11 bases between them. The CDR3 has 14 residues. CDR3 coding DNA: TGTGCCAGCAGTTTGACGACAGCCTACACTGAAGCTTTCTTT. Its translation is CASSLTTAYTEAFF. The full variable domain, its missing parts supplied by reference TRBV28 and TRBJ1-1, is DVKVTQSSRYLVKRTGEKVFLECVQDMDHENMFWYRQDPGLGLRLIYFSYDVKMKEKGDIPEGYSVSREKKERFSLILESASTNQTSMYLCASSLTTAYTEAFFGQGTRLTVV.

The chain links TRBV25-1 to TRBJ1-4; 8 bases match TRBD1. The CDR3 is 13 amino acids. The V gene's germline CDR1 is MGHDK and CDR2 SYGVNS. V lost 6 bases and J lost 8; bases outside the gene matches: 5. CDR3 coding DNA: TGTGCCAGCAGGGACAGGGATGTGGAAAAACTGTTTTTT. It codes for CASRDRDVEKLFF.